This T cell receptor (beta chain) was recovered during a study of Graves' ophthalmopathy and Graves' hyperthyroidism. Study at large: Peripheral blood was gathered at the point of initial diagnosis, before any treatment started.

This clonotype occurred many times. Germline-derived CDR1 and CDR2 are SGHVS and FNYEAQ. The CDR3 runs to 17 residues. Trimming took 1 base from V and 0 from J; bases not matched to a gene: 6. Those donors who had ophthalmopathy presented with moderate-to-severe activity, a CAS of ≥3, a NOSPECS of ≥4 and a duration under 3 months. Exclusion applied to patients with other autoimmune diseases, uncontrolled infections, pregnancy or lactation. Clinicians made diagnoses from clinical symptoms, serum thyroxine, TRAb, thyroid ultrasound and orbital computed tomography. Amplified TCR beta CDR3 regions were obtained using RNA transcripts as template. HTBI primers were used in a first-round RT-PCR, which preceded a second-round multiplex PCR. TCRdb used MiXCR to reprocess the multiplex PCR reads, holding one entry per CDR3 protein. The table shows 150,000 to 200,000 distinct CDR3 sequences, with 35% to 45% occurring only once.

The chain has TRBV7-6 and TRBJ1-5; 7 nucleotides align to TRBD1. The sample comprised peripheral blood. This receptor was taken from a man aged 25-45 years with Graves' ophthalmopathy. The CDR3 nucleotides read TGTGCCAGCAGCTTAGGGACAGGAGTTTATAGCAATCAGCCCCAGCATTTT. It specifies CASSLGTGVYSNQPQHF.